These 21 T cell receptor beta chains were sequenced from one sample in a study of cytomegalovirus exposure and HLA in healthy donors. The PCR made use of 60 Vbeta and 13 Jbeta primers. TCRdb keeps only in-frame clones here, not all; method: immunoSEQ multiplex PCR. Of more than 85,000 clones listed, 79% were seen once; the top ten hold around 4%. The sequenced sample consisted of PBMCs. These receptors were collected from a female donor in good health and CMV-seropositive.

The chain uses TRBV7-9 and TRBJ2-1; TRBD2 matches 9 bases. The V gene end was trimmed by 5 bases and the J gene end by 1 base; junction bases not matched to a gene: 3. Germline CDR1 SEHNR, CDR2 FQNEAQ (reference sequence). The CDR3 runs to 15 residues. CDR3 sequence reads: CASSPTSGSYNEQFF. As DNA, the CDR3 is TGTGCCAGCAGCCCCACTAGCGGGTCCTACAATGAGCAGTTCTTC.

The chain carries TRBV7-6 and TRBJ2-4, with a weak D call TRBD1 (6 bases). This CDR3 has 16 amino acids. Trimming removed 1 base at V and 0 bases at J, with 10 bases between. Germline values: CDR1 SGHVS, CDR2 FNYEAQ. The CDR3 DNA sequence: TGTGCCAGCAGCTTAGATGACAGGTTAGCCAAAAACATTCAGTACTTC. Protein: CASSLDDRLAKNIQYF. The full variable domain, its missing parts supplied by reference TRBV7-6 and TRBJ2-4, is GAGVSQSPRYKVTKRGQDVALRCDPISGHVSLYWYRQALGQGPEFLTYFNYEAQQDKSGLPNDRFSAERPEGSISTLTIQRTEQRDSAMYRCASSLDDRLAKNIQYFGAGTRLSVL.

Notes on this clone: At one of its ends the junction is not consistent with the germline gene, which may arise from a read error. V usage is TRBV6-1 and J usage is TRBJ2-7; D might be TRBD1 (7 bases). CDR3 size: 15 residues. CDR1 is MNHNS and CDR2 is SASEGT in the germline V gene. This CDR3 is CASREGGGGPYEQYF. CDR3 nucleotides: TGTGCCAGCAGAGAAGGTGGAGGGGGCCCCTACGAGCAGTACTTC.

The chain couples TRBV4-1 to TRBJ1-2; D is unclear. Germline values: CDR1 MGHRA, CDR2 YSYEKL. Trimming took 0 bases from V and 7 from J, leaving 15 bases between them. The CDR3 runs to 15 residues. The DNA for the CDR3 is TGCGCCAGCAGCCAAGACCGGTCACTACATGGTGGCTACACCTTC. This sequence encodes CASSQDRSLHGGYTF.

The V gene is TRBV6-5, the J gene TRBJ2-1, with 7 bases lining up with TRBD1. CDR1 and CDR2 (germline): MNHEY, SVGAGI. The CDR3 is 15 residues long. V lost 8 bases and J lost 5; bases outside the gene matches: 12. Here the CDR3 DNA reads TGTGCCAGCCGGGACAGCAAAAACTTTCACAATGAGCAGTTCTTC. The encoded protein is CASRDSKNFHNEQFF.

The chain uses TRBV19 and TRBJ1-4; 7 nucleotides line up with TRBD1. Germline-derived CDR1 and CDR2 are LNHDA and SQIVND (reference sequence). The V gene end was trimmed by 3 bases and the J gene end by 0 bases; junction bases not matched to a gene: 1. The CDR3 loop spans 15 amino acids. DNA for the CDR3: TGTGCCAGTAGTATCCAGGGGGCAACTAATGAAAAACTGTTTTTT. It codes for CASSIQGATNEKLFF.

The chain joins TRBV7-9 to TRBJ2-7; D unresolved. Germline CDR1 is SEHNR and CDR2 is FQNEAQ (reference sequence). V shed 1 base and J shed 5 bases, with 12 bases lying between them. This CDR3 comprises 14 residues. CDR3 DNA sequence: TGTGCCAGCAGCTTAGAGATCCGGGTCGACGAGCAGTACTTC. Translation gives CASSLEIRVDEQYF.

The chain joins TRBV9 to TRBJ2-5, with 7 nucleotides matching TRBD2. The CDR3 extends over 15 amino acids. CDR1 SGDLS and CDR2 YYNGEE come from the germline V gene. With V trimmed by 0 bases and J by 5 bases, 7 bases remained unmatched. CDR3 in DNA: TGTGCCAGCAGCGTAGGCCCAGCGGGGACGGAGACCCAGTACTTC. It yields the protein CASSVGPAGTETQYF.

This clone was seen only a few times. This rearrangement joins TRBV9 to TRBJ2-2, with TRBD1 matching 8 bases. The trim removed 1 base at V and 2 bases at J, leaving 7 bases unmatched. The CDR3 sequence is 17 residues long. Germline V gene data show CDR1 as SGDLS and CDR2 as YYNGEE. The CDR3 DNA is TGTGCCAGCAGCGTAATGTTCGGACAGGGAAACACCGGGGAGCTGTTTTTT. Protein: CASSVMFGQGNTGELFF.

This clone showed up just once. The V gene is TRBV19, the J gene TRBJ1-1; 10 bases are shared with TRBD1. J lost 4 bases, V lost 10 bases, and 9 bases had no gene match. The germline V gene encodes CDR1 LNHDA and CDR2 SQIVND (reference sequence). The CDR3 consists of 14 residues. The CDR3 sequence: CATRQGAGPTEAFF. CDR3 sequence (DNA): TGTGCCACCAGACAGGGGGCTGGACCCACTGAAGCTTTCTTT.

The V and J genes are TRBV7-6 and TRBJ2-1, with 11 bases matching TRBD2. This CDR3 spans 16 amino acids. V shed 1 base, J shed 9 bases, and the junction held 8 bases outside the gene matches. Germline CDR1 reads SGHVS; CDR2 reads FNYEAQ. The CDR3 spells CASSLGASGRSSEQFF. CDR3 sequence (DNA): TGTGCCAGCAGCTTAGGGGCTAGCGGGAGGTCTAGTGAGCAGTTCTTC.

The chain uses TRBV19 and TRBJ1-1; D gene unclear. The CDR3 has 14 residues. The V end was cut by 3 bases, the J end by 5 bases, with 13 bases between. Germline V gives CDR1 LNHDA, CDR2 SQIVND (reference sequence). The CDR3 DNA follows: TGTGCCAGTAGTATTAACCCGGGGTCAACTGAAGCTTTCTTT. It translates to CASSINPGSTEAFF.

The chain carries TRBV4-3 and TRBJ1-2; no clear D gene. Germline V gene lookup returns CDR1 LGHNA and CDR2 YSLEER. The CDR3 spans 16 residues. Trimming stripped 0 bases from V and 4 bases from J, with 15 bases between. CDR3 loop: CASSQEDAGSVYGYTF. CDR3 sequence (DNA): TGCGCCAGCAGCCAAGAAGACGCAGGATCGGTCTATGGCTACACCTTC.

CDR3 DNA: TGTGCCAGCAGCTTCATTACCGGGGAGCTGTTTTTT. This gives the protein CASSFITGELFF. V and J are TRBV5-5 and TRBJ2-2; D remains ambiguous. The CDR3 has 12 amino acids. Looked up from germline, CDR1 is SGHKS and CDR2 is YYEKEE (reference sequence). Deletions cut 2 bases from V and 5 bases from J, with 4 bases between.

Turning to this clone: The junction does not match germline at one end; this may be a read error. The chain joins TRBV7-9 to TRBJ2-3; D possibly corresponds to TRBD2 (5 bases). CDR1 SEHNR and CDR2 FQNEAQ come from the germline V gene (reference sequence). The CDR3 length is 15 residues. CDR3 sequence reads: CSSSLGPGKTDTQYF. CDR3 DNA sequence: TGTTCCAGCAGCTTAGGTCCCGGGAAAACAGATACGCAGTATTTT. The full variable domain, with the rest looked up from reference TRBV7-9 and TRBJ2-3, is DTGVSQNPRHKITKRGQNVTFRCDPISEHNRLYWYRQTLGQGPEFLTYFQNEAQLEKSRLLSDRFSAERPKGSFSTLEIQRTEQGDSAMYLCSSSLGPGKTDTQYFGPGTRLTVL.

The chain carries TRBV6-6 and TRBJ2-5; 7 nucleotides match TRBD1. With 6 bases clipped from V and 4 bases from J, the junction kept 14 bases outside the gene matches. CDR3 length: 16 residues. Germline loops: CDR1 MNHNY, CDR2 SVGAGI (reference sequence). The CDR3 DNA reads as TGTGCCAGCAGCCGAAGGACAGGCCCGCCGGGAGAGACCCAGTACTTC. This encodes CASSRRTGPPGETQYF.

The gene calls are TRBV29-1 and TRBJ2-1, with 8 bases identical to TRBD2. Germline V gene data show CDR1 as SQVTM and CDR2 as ANQGSEA. This CDR3 has 13 amino acids. V lost 6 bases and J lost 4; bases outside the gene matches: 5. CDR3 DNA sequence: TGCAGCGTCCTTAGCGGGGATTACAATGAGCAGTTCTTC. As protein: CSVLSGDYNEQFF.

V and J are TRBV19 and TRBJ1-1; tentative D call: TRBD1 (6 bases). The V end was cut by 11 bases, the J end by 1 base, with 14 bases between. The CDR3 length is 13 residues. Germline V CDR1 and CDR2: LNHDA, SQIVND (reference sequence). CDR3 residues: CAASGTPNTEAFF. The CDR3 nucleotides are TGTGCCGCCTCCGGGACACCGAACACTGAAGCTTTCTTT. Supplemented by reference TRBV19 and TRBJ1-1, the full variable domain reads DGGITQSPKYLFRKEGQNVTLSCEQNLNHDAMYWYRQDPGQGLRLIYYSQIVNDFQKGDIAEGYSVSREKKESFPLTVTSAQKNPTAFYLCAASGTPNTEAFFGQGTRLTVV.

As to this clone: One end of the junction does not line up with germline, which may come from a read error. The V call is TRBV27, the J call TRBJ2-6; the D gene is possibly TRBD1 (5 bases). Germline loops: CDR1 MNHEY, CDR2 SMNVEV (reference sequence). The CDR3 length is 15 residues. CDR3 sequence reads: CASMALSSGANGLTF. CDR3 bases: TGTGCCAGCATGGCCCTCAGCTCTGGGGCCAACGGCCTGACTTTC.

The chain employs TRBV6-1 and TRBJ1-5, with D possibly matching TRBD1 (5 bases). The CDR3 sequence is 12 residues long. V was cut by 7 bases and J by 9 bases, with 13 bases left in between. Germline CDR1 and CDR2: MNHNS and SASEGT. CDR3 DNA sequence: TGTGCCAGCACCACGACCGGGGGGCCCCAGCATTTT. Protein: CASTTTGGPQHF.

This chain uses TRBV7-2 with TRBJ2-7; 9 bases are shared with TRBD1. The V gene end was trimmed by 4 bases and the J gene end by 0 bases; junction bases not matched to a gene: 4. The CDR3 is made up of 15 amino acids. The V gene's germline CDR1 is SGHTA and CDR2 FQGNSA. The CDR3 region has the DNA TGTGCCAGCAGCTCGCAACAGGGGGCCTCCTACGAGCAGTACTTC. Translating gives CASSSQQGASYEQYF.